The 24 T cell receptor beta chains below come from one sample, sequenced in a study of cytomegalovirus exposure and HLA in healthy donors. This PCR relied on a set of 60 Vbeta primers and 13 Jbeta primers. The assay was immunoSEQ multiplex PCR, and TCRdb's table has in-frame clones only and misses some. Among roughly 120,000 clones, 15% to 17% were seen once, and the ten largest hold about 1.9%. The sample comprised PBMCs. All receptors come from a young woman in good health and CMV-seronegative.

The rearrangement links TRBV6-1 to TRBJ2-5, with 10 bases fitting TRBD1. The germline CDR1 and CDR2 sequences are MNHNS and SASEGT. The V and J ends lost 6 bases and 1 base, in that order; junction bases with no gene match: 5. CDR3 length: 15 residues. Here the CDR3 DNA reads TGTGCCAGCAGATCCGGGACAGGGGTCCAAGAGACCCAGTACTTC. It encodes CASRSGTGVQETQYF.

This clone came up a few times. The J gene is TRBJ1-3, the V gene TRBV9, with a tentative D call TRBD1 (5 bases). Trimming took off 8 bases at V and 2 bases at J, with 14 bases between the two ends. The CDR3 consists of 14 residues. Germline CDR1 is SGDLS and CDR2 is YYNGEE. This CDR3 is CASDGGLTGNTIYF. The DNA of the CDR3 is TGTGCCAGTGACGGGGGATTGACTGGAAACACCATATATTTT.

The chain is built from TRBV29-1 and TRBJ2-3, with 7 bases lining up with TRBD1. Trimming removed 6 bases from V and 7 bases from J; junction bases left unmatched: 13. Germline V lookup: CDR1 SQVTM, CDR2 ANQGSEA. There are 14 residues in the CDR3. The CDR3 reads CSVPLRDSRYTQYF. The CDR3 nucleotides are TGCAGCGTCCCCCTCCGGGACAGTAGGTATACGCAGTATTTT.

The chain joins TRBV30 to TRBJ2-7, with D possibly matching TRBD1 (5 bases). The J call may be in error: the DNA end matches TRBJ2-1 better. The V gene's germline CDR1 is GTSNPN and CDR2 SVGIG (reference sequence). CDR3 size: 16 residues. The CDR3 spells CAWSVLGHAPSYEQFF. CDR3 DNA: TGTGCCTGGAGTGTACTCGGACATGCCCCCTCCTACGAGCAGTTCTTC.

The chain employs TRBV28 and TRBJ1-3, with 8 bases that match TRBD1. The CDR3 length is 16 residues. CDR1 is MDHEN and CDR2 is SYDVKM in the germline V gene. The V and J ends lost 2 bases and 3 bases, in that order; junction bases with no gene match: 6. The CDR3 sequence is CASSLNGQGFGNTIYF. CDR3 in DNA: TGTGCCAGCAGTTTAAATGGACAGGGATTTGGAAACACCATATATTTT.

This clone has a handful of counts. The chain couples TRBV30 to TRBJ1-6, with D perhaps matching TRBD1 (5 bases). Trimming stripped 0 bases from V and 7 bases from J, with 10 bases between. The germline gives CDR1 GTSNPN, CDR2 SVGIG (reference sequence). The CDR3 runs 14 residues. DNA of the CDR3: TGTGCCTGGAGTGTTAGGGGAGGGAATTCACCCCTCCACTTT. Translation: CAWSVRGGNSPLHF.

The V and J genes are TRBV2 and TRBJ1-5; TRBD1 might be the D (6 bases). This CDR3 comprises 15 residues. V gave up 0 bases and J gave up 4 bases, with 10 bases separating them. Per the germline V gene, CDR1 is SNHLY and CDR2 is FYNNEI. The CDR3 DNA reads as TGTGCCAGCAGTGAAGCTGGCCAGGGGAATCAGCCCCAGCATTTT. Translation: CASSEAGQGNQPQHF.

V gene TRBV5-8 combines with J gene TRBJ2-3, with 11 bases identical to TRBD2. Germline V lookup: CDR1 SGHTS, CDR2 YDEGEE. The CDR3 covers 16 residues. With 1 base clipped from V and 2 bases from J, the junction kept 3 bases outside the gene matches. The CDR3 bases are TGTGCCAGCAGCTTGACGGGACTAGCGGACACAGATACGCAGTATTTT. Translated: CASSLTGLADTDTQYF.

Here the CDR3 reads CAWSRTGPYEQYF. CDR3 DNA: TGTGCCTGGAGTAGGACAGGGCCCTACGAGCAGTACTTC. The chain carries TRBV30 and TRBJ2-7; 8 bases fit TRBD1. CDR1 is GTSNPN, CDR2 SVGIG, per germline (reference sequence). The V gene end was trimmed by 2 bases and the J gene end by 2 bases; junction bases not matched to a gene: 2. The CDR3 runs to 13 residues.

This clone appeared a few times. This sequence joins TRBV5-6 and TRBJ1-6; D ambiguous. From germline, CDR1 is SGHDT and CDR2 YYEEEE. V dropped 2 bases and J dropped 0 bases, with 18 bases sitting between them. This CDR3 is built from 19 residues. The CDR3 DNA reads TGTGCCAGCAGCTTTTACGGATTTCGAGGTAGCTCCTATAATTCACCCCTCCACTTT. This gives the protein CASSFYGFRGSSYNSPLHF.

The rearrangement links TRBV6-1 to TRBJ1-5, with D perhaps TRBD1 (5 bases). Germline-derived CDR1 and CDR2 are MNHNS and SASEGT. Deletions cut 7 bases from V and 6 bases from J, with 19 bases between. This CDR3 region has 15 residues. The CDR3 sequence: CASNQPVVGGQPQHF. CDR3 DNA: TGTGCCAGCAACCAGCCCGTCGTCGGGGGTCAGCCCCAGCATTTT.

This chain joins TRBV5-4 and TRBJ1-2, with 10 bases fitting TRBD1. The germline CDR1 and CDR2 sequences are SGHNT and YYREEE (reference sequence). The junction had 7 bases not matched to a gene; V was cut back by 4 bases and J by 4 bases. The CDR3 length is 15 residues. In nucleotides, the CDR3 is TGTGCCAGCAGCGGCGGGACAGGGGAATTCTATGGCTACACCTTC. Translation gives CASSGGTGEFYGYTF.

The V gene is TRBV12-2, the J gene TRBJ2-5; no check of the table's D call, TRBD2, against the DNA was made. TRBV12-2 is a documented pseudogene. CDR3 length equals 13 residues. The CDR3 DNA reads as TGTGCAAGTCGCTTTGTCGGAGAAGAGACCCAGTACTTC. Residues: CASRFVGEETQYF.

Only a few counts were recorded for this clone. The CDR3 reads CASLRGSNTGELFF. The CDR3 DNA sequence: TGTGCCAGTTTGCGGGGCTCGAACACCGGGGAGCTGTTTTTT. This chain joins TRBV30 and TRBJ2-2; D might be TRBD2 (6 bases). This CDR3 comprises 14 residues. V lost 8 bases and J 0 bases, leaving 13 bases between the germline ends. Per germline, CDR1 GTSNPN and CDR2 SVGIG (reference sequence).

This clone was picked up a small number of times. The J gene is TRBJ1-4, the V gene TRBV6-5; D not certain. Between the trimmed V and J ends, which lost 2 bases and 7 bases, there was a span of 5 bases. Germline CDR1 and CDR2: MNHEY and SVGAGI. The CDR3 sequence is 12 residues long. CDR3 amino acids: CASSYGGEKLFF. The CDR3 region has the DNA TGTGCCAGCAGTTACGGCGGTGAAAAACTGTTTTTT.

In its sample, this clone was seen a few times. This sample includes further DNA sequences coding for the same CDR3. J is TRBJ1-4 and V is TRBV15; D uncertain. The CDR3 consists of 12 residues. Trimming took off 0 bases at V and 11 bases at J, with 7 bases between the two ends. Germline CDR1 and CDR2: LNHNV and YYDKDF (reference sequence). The CDR3 sequence: CATSRDEEKLFF. DNA for the CDR3: TGTGCCACCAGCAGAGATGAAGAGAAACTGTTTTTT.

This chain connects TRBV7-9 to TRBJ1-4; 10 nucleotides line up with TRBD1. The germline V gene has CDR1 SEHNR and CDR2 FQNEAQ (reference sequence). This CDR3 spans 17 amino acids. V was clipped by 5 bases and J by 5 bases; unmatched bases: 11. The DNA of the CDR3 is TGTGCCAGCAGCGGGTCCCGGGACAGGGGACGAAATGAAAAACTGTTTTTT. This gives the protein CASSGSRDRGRNEKLFF.

The rearrangement links TRBV28 to TRBJ1-1; D is perhaps TRBD1 (5 bases). There are 15 residues in the CDR3. V lost 2 bases and J 6 bases, leaving 16 bases between the germline ends. The V gene's germline CDR1 is MDHEN and CDR2 SYDVKM. CDR3 DNA: TGTGCCAGCAGTTTAGCGGGAAGGGGAGATGCTGAAGCTTTCTTT. Translated: CASSLAGRGDAEAFF.

In its sample, this clone was seen a few times. The chain uses TRBV4-3 and TRBJ1-2, with TRBD1 matching over 7 bases. The CDR3 length is 14 residues. V lost 3 bases and J lost 2; bases outside the gene matches: 3. Germline values: CDR1 LGHNA, CDR2 YSLEER. CDR3 region: CASSHAGQNYGYTF. CDR3 sequence (DNA): TGCGCCAGCAGCCATGCGGGACAGAACTATGGCTACACCTTC.

The V and J genes are TRBV5-1 and TRBJ2-3; 10 bases line up with TRBD1. Germline CDR1 is SGHRS and CDR2 is YFSETQ. The ends lost 4 bases at V and 3 bases at J; junction bases unmatched: 11. The CDR3 is 17 amino acids. CDR3 nucleotide sequence: TGCGCCAGCAGCCTGATTTCACCGGGACAGGGGACAGATACGCAGTATTTT. The encoded protein is CASSLISPGQGTDTQYF.

Only a few counts were recorded for this clone. The gene calls are TRBV5-4 and TRBJ1-3; 7 bases fit TRBD1. The germline gives CDR1 SGHNT, CDR2 YYREEE (reference sequence). Trimming cost V 4 bases and J 5 bases; bases outside gene matches: 6. The CDR3 spans 14 residues. For the CDR3, the DNA is TGTGCCAGCAGCCCACGGGACAGCAGAAACACCATATATTTT. Protein sequence: CASSPRDSRNTIYF.

In this sample, this clone turned up a few times. The J gene is TRBJ2-7, the V gene TRBV5-6, with D unresolved. V lost 0 bases and J 3 bases, leaving 16 bases between the germline ends. The CDR3 covers 16 residues. Germline values: CDR1 SGHDT, CDR2 YYEEEE. The CDR3 coding sequence is TGTGCCAGCAGCTTGGATCAGCCAGGCGTACGCTACGAGCAGTACTTC. Protein product: CASSLDQPGVRYEQYF.

The chain joins TRBV19 to TRBJ1-5; possible D gene TRBD1, 5 bases. The CDR3 loop spans 18 amino acids. CDR1 and CDR2 (germline): LNHDA, SQIVND (reference sequence). Trimming shortened V by 0 bases and J by 6 bases, and 21 bases separated the two germline ends. The CDR3 spells CASSIDQGVGGKGQPQHF. The CDR3 DNA follows: TGTGCCAGTAGTATAGATCAGGGCGTCGGGGGTAAGGGTCAGCCCCAGCATTTT.

This clone was seen more than once but under ten times. V usage is TRBV7-9 and J usage is TRBJ2-7; perhaps TRBD1 as D (6 bases). The ends were cut back, 4 bases at V and 2 bases at J, with 12 bases in the middle. The CDR3 loop spans 14 amino acids. Germline V gene sequence: CDR1 SEHNR, CDR2 FQNEAQ (reference sequence). CDR3 sequence (DNA): TGTGCCAGCAGCTCAGGGGACACCACCTACGAGCAGTACTTC. Protein product: CASSSGDTTYEQYF.